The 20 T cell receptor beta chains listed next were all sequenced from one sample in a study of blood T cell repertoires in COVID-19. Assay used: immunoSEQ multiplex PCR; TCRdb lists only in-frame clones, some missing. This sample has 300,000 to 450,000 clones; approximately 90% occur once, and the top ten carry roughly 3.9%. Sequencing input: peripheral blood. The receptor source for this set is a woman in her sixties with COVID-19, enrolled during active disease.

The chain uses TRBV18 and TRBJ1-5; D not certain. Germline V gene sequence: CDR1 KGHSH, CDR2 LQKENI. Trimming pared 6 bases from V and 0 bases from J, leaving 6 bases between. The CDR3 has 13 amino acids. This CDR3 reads CASSRHSNQPQHF. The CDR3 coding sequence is TGTGCCAGCTCCCGACATAGCAATCAGCCCCAGCATTTT.

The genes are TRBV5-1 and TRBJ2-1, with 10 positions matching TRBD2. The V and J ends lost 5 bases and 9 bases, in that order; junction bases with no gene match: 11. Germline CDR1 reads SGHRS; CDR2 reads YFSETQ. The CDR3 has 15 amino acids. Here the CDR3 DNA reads TGCGCCAGCAGTTTTGAACGGTTAGCGGGGGGTGAGCAGTTCTTC. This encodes CASSFERLAGGEQFF.

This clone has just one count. For the CDR3, the DNA is TGCGCCAGCAGCTTGGCGGGACAGGCTACTGAAGCTTTCTTT. Translated: CASSLAGQATEAFF. The genes are TRBV5-1 and TRBJ1-1, with TRBD1 matching 8 bases. Germline V gives CDR1 SGHRS, CDR2 YFSETQ. The ends lost 0 bases at V and 5 bases at J; junction bases unmatched: 3. This CDR3 region has 14 residues.

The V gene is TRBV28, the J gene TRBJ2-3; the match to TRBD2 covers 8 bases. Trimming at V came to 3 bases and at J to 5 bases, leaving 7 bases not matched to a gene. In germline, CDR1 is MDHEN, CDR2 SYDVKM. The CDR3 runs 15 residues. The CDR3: CASSFASGGRDTQYF. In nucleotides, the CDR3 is TGTGCCAGCAGTTTTGCGAGCGGGGGCCGAGATACGCAGTATTTT.

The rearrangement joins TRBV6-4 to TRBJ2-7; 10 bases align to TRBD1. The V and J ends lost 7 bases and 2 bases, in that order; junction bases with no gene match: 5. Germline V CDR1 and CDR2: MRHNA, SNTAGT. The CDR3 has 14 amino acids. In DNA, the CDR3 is TGTGCCAGCAATCCGGGACAGGGGACCTACGAGCAGTACTTC. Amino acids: CASNPGQGTYEQYF.

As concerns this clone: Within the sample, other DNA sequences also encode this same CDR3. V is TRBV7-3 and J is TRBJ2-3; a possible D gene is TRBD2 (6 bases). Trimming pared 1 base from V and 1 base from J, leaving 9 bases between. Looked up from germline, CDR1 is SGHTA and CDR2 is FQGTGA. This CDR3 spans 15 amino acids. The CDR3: CASSLNSGGTDTQYF. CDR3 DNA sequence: TGTGCCAGCAGCTTAAATAGCGGAGGCACAGATACGCAGTATTTT.

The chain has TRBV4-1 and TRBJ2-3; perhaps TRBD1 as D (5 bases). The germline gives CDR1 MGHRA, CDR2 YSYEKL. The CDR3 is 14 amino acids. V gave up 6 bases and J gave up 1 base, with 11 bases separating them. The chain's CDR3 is CASRGHPRTDTQYF. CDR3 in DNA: TGCGCCAGCAGAGGACATCCTCGCACAGATACGCAGTATTTT.

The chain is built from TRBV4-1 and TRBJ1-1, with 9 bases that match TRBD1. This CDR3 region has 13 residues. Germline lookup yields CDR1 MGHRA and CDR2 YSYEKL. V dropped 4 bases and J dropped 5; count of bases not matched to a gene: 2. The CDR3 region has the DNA TGCGCCAGCAGCCTACAGGGGGCGACTGAAGCTTTCTTT. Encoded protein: CASSLQGATEAFF.

In DNA form, the CDR3 reads TGTGCCAGCAGTGAAGCTGGAGCCGGGGGTTACGAGCAGTACTTC. This sequence encodes CASSEAGAGGYEQYF. The V call is TRBV2, the J call TRBJ2-7, with D possibly matching TRBD2 (6 bases). The CDR3 covers 15 residues. CDR1 and CDR2 (germline): SNHLY, FYNNEI. V lost 0 bases, J lost 4 bases, and 13 bases lay in between. Supplemented by reference TRBV2 and TRBJ2-7, the full variable domain reads EPEVTQTPSHQVTQMGQEVILRCVPISNHLYFYWYRQILGQKVEFLVSFYNNEISEKSEIFDDQFSVERPDGSNFTLKIRSTKLEDSAMYFCASSEAGAGGYEQYFGPGTRLTVT.

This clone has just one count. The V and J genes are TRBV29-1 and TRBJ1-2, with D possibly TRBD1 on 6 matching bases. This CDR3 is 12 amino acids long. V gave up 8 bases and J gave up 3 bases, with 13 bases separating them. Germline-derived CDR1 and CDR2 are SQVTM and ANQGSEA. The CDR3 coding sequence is TGCAGCATTGCCAGGGGTTACTATGGCTACACCTTC. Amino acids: CSIARGYYGYTF.

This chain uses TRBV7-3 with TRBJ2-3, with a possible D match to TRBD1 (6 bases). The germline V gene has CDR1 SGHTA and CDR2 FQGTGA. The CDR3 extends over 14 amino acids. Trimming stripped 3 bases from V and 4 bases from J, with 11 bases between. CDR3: CASSLDSAADTQYF. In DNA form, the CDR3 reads TGTGCCAGCAGCTTGGACAGTGCGGCAGATACGCAGTATTTT.

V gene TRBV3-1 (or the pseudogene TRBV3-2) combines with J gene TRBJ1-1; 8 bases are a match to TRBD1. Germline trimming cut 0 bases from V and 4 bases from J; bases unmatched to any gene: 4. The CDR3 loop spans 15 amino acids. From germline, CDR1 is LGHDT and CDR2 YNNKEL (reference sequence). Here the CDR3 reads CASSQETGARTEAFF. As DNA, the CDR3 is TGTGCCAGCAGCCAAGAGACAGGGGCCCGCACTGAAGCTTTCTTT.

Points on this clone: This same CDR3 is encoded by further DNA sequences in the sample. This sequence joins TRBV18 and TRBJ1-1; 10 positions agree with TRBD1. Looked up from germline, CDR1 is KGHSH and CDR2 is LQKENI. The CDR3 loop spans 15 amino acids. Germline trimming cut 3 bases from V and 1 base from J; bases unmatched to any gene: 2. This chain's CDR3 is CASSPRTGGNTEAFF. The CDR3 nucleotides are TGTGCCAGCTCACCGAGGACAGGGGGGAACACTGAAGCTTTCTTT.

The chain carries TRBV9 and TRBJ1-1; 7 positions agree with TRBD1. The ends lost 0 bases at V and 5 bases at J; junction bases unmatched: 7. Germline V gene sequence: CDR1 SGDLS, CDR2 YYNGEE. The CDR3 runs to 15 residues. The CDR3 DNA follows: TGTGCCAGCAGCGTAGGACAGGGCGAAGGGACTGAAGCTTTCTTT. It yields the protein CASSVGQGEGTEAFF.

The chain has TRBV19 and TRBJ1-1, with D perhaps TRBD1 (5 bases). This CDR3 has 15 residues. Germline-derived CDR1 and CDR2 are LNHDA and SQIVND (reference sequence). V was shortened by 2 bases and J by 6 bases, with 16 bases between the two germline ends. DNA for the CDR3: TGTGCCAGTAGTATAAATGGGGTGCGGGGCGCTGAAGCTTTCTTT. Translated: CASSINGVRGAEAFF. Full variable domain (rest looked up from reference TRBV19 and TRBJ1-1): DGGITQSPKYLFRKEGQNVTLSCEQNLNHDAMYWYRQDPGQGLRLIYYSQIVNDFQKGDIAEGYSVSREKKESFPLTVTSAQKNPTAFYLCASSINGVRGAEAFFGQGTRLTVV.

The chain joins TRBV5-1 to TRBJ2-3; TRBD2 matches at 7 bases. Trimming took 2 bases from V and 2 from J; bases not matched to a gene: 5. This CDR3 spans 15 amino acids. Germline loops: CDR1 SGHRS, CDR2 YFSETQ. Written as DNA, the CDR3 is TGCGCCAGCAGCTTTAGCGGGTTAGACACAGATACGCAGTATTTT. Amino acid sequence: CASSFSGLDTDTQYF.

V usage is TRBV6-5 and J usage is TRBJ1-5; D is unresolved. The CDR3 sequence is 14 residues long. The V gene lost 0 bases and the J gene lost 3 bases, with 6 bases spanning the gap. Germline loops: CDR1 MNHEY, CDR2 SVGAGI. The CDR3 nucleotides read TGTGCCAGCAGTTACTCTGGCCCCAATCAGCCCCAGCATTTT. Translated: CASSYSGPNQPQHF.

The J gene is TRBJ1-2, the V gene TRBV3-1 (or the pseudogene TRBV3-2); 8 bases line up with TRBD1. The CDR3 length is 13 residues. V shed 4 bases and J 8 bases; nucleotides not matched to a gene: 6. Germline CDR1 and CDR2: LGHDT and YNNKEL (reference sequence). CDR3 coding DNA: TGTGCCAGCAGCCCAAGGACAGGGAACGGCTACACCTTC. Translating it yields CASSPRTGNGYTF.

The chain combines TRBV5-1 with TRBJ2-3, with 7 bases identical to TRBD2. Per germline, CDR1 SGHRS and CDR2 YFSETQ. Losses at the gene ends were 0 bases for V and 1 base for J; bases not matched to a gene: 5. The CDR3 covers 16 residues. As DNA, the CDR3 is TGCGCCAGCAGCTTGGGGGGAGGGGCCGGCACAGATACGCAGTATTTT. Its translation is CASSLGGGAGTDTQYF.

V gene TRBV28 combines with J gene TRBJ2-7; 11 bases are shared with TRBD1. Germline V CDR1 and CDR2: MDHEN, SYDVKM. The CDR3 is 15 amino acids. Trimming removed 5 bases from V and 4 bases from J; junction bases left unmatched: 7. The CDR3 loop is CASSPLGQGAYEQYF. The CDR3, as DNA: TGTGCCAGCAGTCCCCTAGGACAGGGGGCTTACGAGCAGTACTTC.